This T cell receptor (beta chain) was sequenced in a study of cytomegalovirus exposure and HLA in healthy donors. Background on the study: Counted in an early data release were about 86 million unique TCRs from HLA-typed donors.

A multiplex PCR was run with 60 Vbeta primers and 13 Jbeta primers. Clones were read by immunoSEQ multiplex PCR, and TCRdb kept only the in-frame ones, dropping some. Among more than 95,000 clones listed, 50% to 65% were seen once. Germline loops: CDR1 MNHEY, CDR2 SMNVEV (reference sequence). The CDR3 covers 15 residues. J gave up 8 bases and V 4 bases, and 11 bases lay outside the gene matches. This clonotype originated in a woman in her 40s in good health and CMV-seropositive. The sample was PBMCs. The rearrangement joins TRBV27 to TRBJ2-1; 7 bases line up with TRBD2. This CDR3 is CASSYSGGRGDEQFF. The CDR3 DNA follows: TGTGCCAGCAGTTATTCAGGCGGGAGAGGTGATGAGCAGTTCTTC.